This T cell receptor beta chain was captured by sequencing in a study of T cell clones after liver transplantation. TCRdb's copy holds only in-frame clones and misses some; the assay was immunoSEQ multiplex PCR. Of 50,000 to 70,000 clones in the sample, 70% were seen once. The CDR3 sequence is 12 residues long. Trimming cost V 1 base and J 8 bases, with 8 bases left between them. Germline CDR1 and CDR2: SGHAT and FQDESV (reference sequence). This receptor was taken from a human patient who received a liver transplant. Part of the T cells may come from the graft donor. The chain combines TRBV11-1 with TRBJ1-2; D ambiguous. The starting material was CD4+ T cells from blood, obtained at the approximately 15-month timepoint. CDR3 sequence: CASSLEGRGYTF. CDR3 in DNA: TGTGCCAGCAGCTTAGAGGGAAGAGGCTACACCTTC.